The 8 T cell receptor beta chains below all came from one sample that was sequenced in a study of shared clonotypes between healthy human individuals. Using immunoSEQ multiplex PCR, the repertoire was profiled, and TCRdb retains in-frame clones only, with some absent. Of under 1,900,000 clones in the sample, around 98.5% were seen once. Sequenced sample: naive CD4+ T cells sorted from blood. As to subset: CD45RA+ positively selected. The source of these receptors is a man aged 25 to 40 in good health.

This clone has just one count. The CDR3 region has the DNA TGTGCCAGCAGCTTAGCGGGGACTGAAGCTTTCTTT. Translated: CASSLAGTEAFF. V is TRBV7-6 and J is TRBJ1-1; D gene ambiguous. V lost 0 bases and J lost 5, with 4 bases in between. The CDR3 has 12 amino acids. CDR1 is SGHVS and CDR2 is FNYEAQ in the germline V gene.

The chain links TRBV27 to TRBJ2-1, with unresolved D. The CDR3 has 14 residues. Trimming removed 2 bases from V and 0 bases from J, with 5 bases in between. CDR1 is MNHEY, CDR2 SMNVEV, per germline (reference sequence). For the CDR3, the DNA is TGTGCCAGCAGTTTACCCTACTCCTACAATGAGCAGTTCTTC. Protein: CASSLPYSYNEQFF.

The gene calls are TRBV6-1 and TRBJ2-5, with 9 bases fitting TRBD1. Germline assignment: CDR1 MNHNS and CDR2 SASEGT. This CDR3 has 17 residues. With 3 bases clipped from V and 4 bases from J, the junction kept 12 bases outside the gene matches. CDR3 sequence: CASSDRLGQGIGETQYF. As DNA, the CDR3 is TGTGCCAGCAGTGACCGGCTGGGACAGGGTATAGGAGAGACCCAGTACTTC.

The J gene is TRBJ2-4, the V gene TRBV28, with no clear D. Germline assignment: CDR1 MDHEN and CDR2 SYDVKM. The CDR3 spans 15 residues. V lost 2 bases, J lost 0 bases, and 8 bases lay in between. This CDR3 is CASSLAQRAKNIQYF. The DNA of the CDR3 is TGTGCCAGCAGTTTAGCACAGAGAGCCAAAAACATTCAGTACTTC.

As for this clone: This CDR3 is also generated by other DNA sequences in the sample. The chain recombines TRBV7-9 with TRBJ2-5, with 11 nucleotides matching TRBD2. The CDR3 sequence is 15 residues long. V shed 3 bases, J shed 1 base, and the junction held 1 base outside the gene matches. Germline lookup yields CDR1 SEHNR and CDR2 FQNEAQ (reference sequence). The CDR3 loop reads CASSLGLAVQETQYF. The DNA for the CDR3 is TGTGCCAGCAGCTTGGGACTAGCGGTCCAAGAGACCCAGTACTTC.

CDR3 sequence (DNA): TGTGCCAGCAAGGGGGGCAATCAGCCCCAGCATTTT. This gives the protein CASKGGNQPQHF. The J gene is TRBJ1-5, the V gene TRBV27, with D perhaps TRBD1 (6 bases). Germline CDR1 reads MNHEY; CDR2 reads SMNVEV (reference sequence). The V end lost 7 bases, the J end lost 2 bases, and 6 bases lay between the germline ends. CDR3 length: 12 residues.

The chain has TRBV18 and TRBJ1-1; unclear D gene. This CDR3 spans 15 amino acids. Trimming took off 4 bases at V and 4 bases at J, with 16 bases between the two ends. In germline, CDR1 is KGHSH, CDR2 LQKENI. CDR3 sequence reads: CASSRPPTLSTEAFF. CDR3 DNA: TGTGCCAGCTCACGACCGCCCACTTTGAGCACTGAAGCTTTCTTT.

The rearrangement uses TRBV29-1 and TRBJ1-4, with D possibly being TRBD1 (5 bases). This CDR3 contains 16 residues. Germline CDR1 reads SQVTM; CDR2 reads ANQGSEA. The V end was cut by 4 bases, the J end by 5 bases, with 20 bases between. Written as DNA, the CDR3 is TGCAGCGTTGCTCAGGGACCCGACCGTGTAAATGAAAAACTGTTTTTT. The encoded protein is CSVAQGPDRVNEKLFF.